This TCR beta chain was profiled in a study of blood T cell repertoires in COVID-19. About the research overall: Sites across the United States, Italy and Spain contributed samples from acute and convalescent COVID-19. In each case, the material was cDNA or gDNA derived from T cells, B-cell-depleted T cells, or PBMCs.

Per the original methods: Cell counts per sample came from amplifying reference gene primers. Some clones are missing from TCRdb's copy, which holds only in-frame ones; the method was immunoSEQ multiplex PCR. That table furnishes V, J and clone size, whereas the DNA furnished D and trimming. The repertoire holds roughly 64,000 clones, with more than 80% as singletons. This CDR3 is built from 15 residues. Germline loops: CDR1 SGHRS, CDR2 YFSETQ. Germline trimming cut 4 bases from V and 1 base from J; bases unmatched to any gene: 4. The rearrangement joins TRBV5-1 to TRBJ2-2; 7 bases map to TRBD2. The sequenced sample was peripheral blood. The receptor was isolated from an elderly woman with active COVID-19. The CDR3 DNA follows: TGCGCCAGCAGCCAAACTAGCGAGAACACCGGGGAGCTGTTTTTT. This encodes CASSQTSENTGELFF.